This TCR beta chain was recovered during a study of CD8 T cells in acute hepatitis C reinfection (dated by TCRdb to the early 2020s). Background on the whole study: The TCRbeta repertoire of CD8+ T cells specific for the HCV NS3-1073 epitope was profiled during acute infection and after viral clearance. Paired acute and follow-up samples were contributed by four of the spontaneous resolvers.

What the study reported, not specific to this receptor: Approximately 13 public clonotypes were identified irrespective of outcome, and one of the public clonotypes used V04-02/J02-02. Follow-up repertoires were not available for chronically infected subjects, because NS3-1073 specific cells were too rare to be sorted. Diversity in the NS3-1073 specific repertoires was high, and no significant differences in diversity emerged among acute resolver, follow-up resolver and acute chronic samples. It was rare for CDR3 sequences to be shared with other epitopes, and exact matching may have been limited by differing sequencing approaches. Because bulk sequencing covered only the TCRbeta chain, the alphabeta pairing of the public clonotypes could not be determined.

Sample time point, as interpreted from the label and publication: naive CD8 control sorted from an acute-time-point sample. Enrolled in the Montreal Hepatitis C Cohort (HEPCO) in Canada, the donors were people who inject drugs, and these donors were followed every 3 months. Acute primary HCV infection was defined as a positive HCV RNA or antibody test that came after a negative test within the prior 24 weeks. Surface staining used CD3, CD8 and CD45RO antibodies, with an aqua fixable dye to exclude dead cells. About 6 subjects who developed chronic infection, defined as HCV RNA positivity at 24 weeks, were also included in the cohort. Negative selection by means of the MACS CD8+ T cell Isolation Kit yielded CD8+ T cells from peripheral blood mononuclear cells recovered from cryopreservation by thawing. Sorting of the cells was done on a BD FACSAria II cell sorter. Comment on this clone: Its antigen remains undetermined. No quality values exist for individual bases; no much larger clone is one base distant.

Genomic DNA was extracted from the FACS-sorted cells, and the TCRbeta chains were sequenced by the commercial immunoSEQ service. The original pipeline was this. ImmunoSEQ Analyzer software v3.0 and R v3.5.1 were the tools used to analyze the repertoire data. Sequences containing stop codons or out-of-frame rearrangements were removed, so only productive rearrangements were analyzed. Simpson diversity, Shannon entropy, CDR3 length and nucleotide addition metrics were obtained from the sequencing provider. Clonotypes were grouped by frequency as dominant, sub-dominant, low or lowest abundance, and most analyses excluded clonotypes below 0.1%. A CDR3 amino acid clonotype was called public when found in at least two subjects at a cumulative frequency of at least 0.5%. Sourced from immuneACCESS, this table was stored by TCRdb with only in-frame sequences that have V and J called. A share of the clones is absent; for the studies checked, an unresolved V gene accounts for under half, and the remainder has no known explanation. Clone size and V and J calls were adopted from that table, with D and trimming inferred from the DNA. The table for this sample lists around 34,000 clones; around nine tenths of them were counted only once. The ten most abundant clones make up roughly 0.46% of the sample.

The specimen was naive CD8+ T cells from PBMCs. According to the study, the label for this sample's cell subset or site signals: sorted total naive CD45RO-negative CD8+ T cells. This clonotype was obtained from a man younger than 40 with chronic hepatitis C.

This receptor has the CDR3 CASSPVDRDTEAFF. The sequenced DNA: TGTGCCAGCTCACCGGTAGACAGGGACACTGAAGCTTTCTTT. Here the chain combines TRBV18 and TRBJ1-1, and 7 bases in between align with TRBD1. CDR1 and CDR2, per the germline V gene, are KGHSH and LQKENI. The CDR3 sequence holds 14 residues, the cysteine and phenylalanine included. Only the CDR3 portion is preserved as DNA: 42 bases, with reading frame beginning at the first base. Here V drops 3 bases and J drops 3 bases, and the junction holds 4 bases not matched to any gene.